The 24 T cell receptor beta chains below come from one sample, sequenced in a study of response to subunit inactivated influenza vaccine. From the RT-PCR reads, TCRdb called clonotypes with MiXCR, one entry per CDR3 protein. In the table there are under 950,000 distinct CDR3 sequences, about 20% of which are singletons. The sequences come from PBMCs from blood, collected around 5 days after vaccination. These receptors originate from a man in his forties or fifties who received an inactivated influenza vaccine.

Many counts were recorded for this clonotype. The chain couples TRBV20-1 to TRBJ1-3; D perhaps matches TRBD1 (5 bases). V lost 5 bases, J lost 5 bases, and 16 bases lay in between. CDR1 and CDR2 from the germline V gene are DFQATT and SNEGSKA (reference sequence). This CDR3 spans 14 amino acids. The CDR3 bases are TGCAGTGCTGAGCAGGGAGTGAGGAGAAACACCATATATTTT. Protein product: CSAEQGVRRNTIYF.

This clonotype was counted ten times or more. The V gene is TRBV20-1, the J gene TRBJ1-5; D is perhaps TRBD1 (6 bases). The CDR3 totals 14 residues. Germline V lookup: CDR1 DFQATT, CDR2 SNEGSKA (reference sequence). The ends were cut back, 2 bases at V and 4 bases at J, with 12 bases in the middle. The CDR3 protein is CSARMGGANQPQHF. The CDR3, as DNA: TGCAGTGCTAGAATGGGGGGGGCTAATCAGCCCCAGCATTTT.

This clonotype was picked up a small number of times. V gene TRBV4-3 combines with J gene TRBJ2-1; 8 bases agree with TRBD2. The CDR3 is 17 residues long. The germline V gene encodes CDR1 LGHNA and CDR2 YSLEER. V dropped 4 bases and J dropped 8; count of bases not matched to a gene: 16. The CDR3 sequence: CASSPSGGEGTFDEQFF. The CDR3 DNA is TGCGCCAGCAGCCCCTCGGGAGGGGAGGGTACGTTCGATGAGCAGTTCTTC.

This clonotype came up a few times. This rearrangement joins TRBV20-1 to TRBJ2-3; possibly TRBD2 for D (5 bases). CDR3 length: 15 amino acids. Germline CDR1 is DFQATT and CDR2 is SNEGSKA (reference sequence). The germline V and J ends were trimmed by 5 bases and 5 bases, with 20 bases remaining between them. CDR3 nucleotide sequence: TGCAGTGCTCGCCCGGGCGGGCCGGGTCTAGATACGCAGTATTTT. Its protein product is CSARPGGPGLDTQYF.

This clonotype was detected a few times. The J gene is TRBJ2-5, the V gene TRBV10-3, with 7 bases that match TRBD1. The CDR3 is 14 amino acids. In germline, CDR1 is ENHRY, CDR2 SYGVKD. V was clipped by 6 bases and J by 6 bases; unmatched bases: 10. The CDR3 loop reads CAISATGMGKTQYF. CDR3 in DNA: TGTGCCATCAGCGCGACAGGGATGGGGAAGACCCAGTACTTC.

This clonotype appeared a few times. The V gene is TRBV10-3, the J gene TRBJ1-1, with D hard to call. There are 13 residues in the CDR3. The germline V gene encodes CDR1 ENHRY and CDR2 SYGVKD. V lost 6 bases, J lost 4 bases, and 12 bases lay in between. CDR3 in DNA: TGTGCCATCAGGACGGCTGTTGGCACTGAAGCTTTCTTT. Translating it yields CAIRTAVGTEAFF.

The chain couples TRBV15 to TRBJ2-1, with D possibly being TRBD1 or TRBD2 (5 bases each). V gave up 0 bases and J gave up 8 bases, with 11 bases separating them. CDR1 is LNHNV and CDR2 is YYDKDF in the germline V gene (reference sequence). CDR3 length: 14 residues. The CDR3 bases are TGTGCCACCAGCAGAGAAACCCAGGGACATGAGCAGTTCTTC. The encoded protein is CATSRETQGHEQFF.

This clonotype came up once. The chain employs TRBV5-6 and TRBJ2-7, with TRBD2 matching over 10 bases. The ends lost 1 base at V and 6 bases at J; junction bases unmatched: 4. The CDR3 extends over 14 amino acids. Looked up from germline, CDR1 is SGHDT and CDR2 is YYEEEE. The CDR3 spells CASSLPRLAGEQYF. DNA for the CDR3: TGTGCCAGCAGCTTGCCTCGACTAGCGGGCGAGCAGTACTTC.

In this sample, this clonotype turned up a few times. CDR3 loop: CSARDQQGGTQYF. The CDR3 region has the DNA TGCAGTGCTAGAGATCAACAGGGCGGGACCCAGTACTTC. This chain joins TRBV20-1 and TRBJ2-5; TRBD1 is a possible D gene (6 bases). Germline loops: CDR1 DFQATT, CDR2 SNEGSKA (reference sequence). V shed 0 bases and J shed 7 bases, with 12 bases lying between them. The CDR3 length is 13 residues.

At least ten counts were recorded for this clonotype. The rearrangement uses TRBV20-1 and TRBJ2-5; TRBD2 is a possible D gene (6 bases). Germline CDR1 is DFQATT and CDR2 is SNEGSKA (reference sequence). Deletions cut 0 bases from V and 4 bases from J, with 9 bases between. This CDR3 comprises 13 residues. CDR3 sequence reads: CSAREPAGETQYF. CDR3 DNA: TGCAGTGCTAGAGAGCCAGCGGGAGAGACCCAGTACTTC.

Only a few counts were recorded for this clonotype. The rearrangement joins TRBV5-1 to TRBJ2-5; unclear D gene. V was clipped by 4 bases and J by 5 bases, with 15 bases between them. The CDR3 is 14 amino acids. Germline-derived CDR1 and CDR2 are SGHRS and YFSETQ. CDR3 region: CASSPLAAGETQYF. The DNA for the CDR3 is TGCGCCAGCAGCCCCCTCGCGGCTGGGGAGACCCAGTACTTC.

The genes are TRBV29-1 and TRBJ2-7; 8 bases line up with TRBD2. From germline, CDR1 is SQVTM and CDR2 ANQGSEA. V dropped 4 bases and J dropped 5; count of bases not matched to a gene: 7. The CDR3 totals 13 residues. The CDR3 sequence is CSVVRREAHEQYF. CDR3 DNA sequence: TGCAGCGTTGTCCGGCGGGAGGCCCACGAGCAGTACTTC.

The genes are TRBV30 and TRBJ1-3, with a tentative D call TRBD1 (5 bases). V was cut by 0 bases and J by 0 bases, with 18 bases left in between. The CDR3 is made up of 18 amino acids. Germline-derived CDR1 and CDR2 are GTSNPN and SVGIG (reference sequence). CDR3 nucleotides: TGTGCCTGGAGTGTACACCGGACCTTGGGACTCTCTGGAAACACCATATATTTT. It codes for CAWSVHRTLGLSGNTIYF.

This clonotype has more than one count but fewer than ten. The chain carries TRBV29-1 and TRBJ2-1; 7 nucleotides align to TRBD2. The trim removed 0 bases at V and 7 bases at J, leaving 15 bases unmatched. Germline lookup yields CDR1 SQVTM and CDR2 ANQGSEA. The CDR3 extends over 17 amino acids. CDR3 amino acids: CSVEDFIRVGGSNEQFF. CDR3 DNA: TGCAGCGTTGAAGATTTTATCCGGGTGGGAGGGTCGAATGAGCAGTTCTTC.

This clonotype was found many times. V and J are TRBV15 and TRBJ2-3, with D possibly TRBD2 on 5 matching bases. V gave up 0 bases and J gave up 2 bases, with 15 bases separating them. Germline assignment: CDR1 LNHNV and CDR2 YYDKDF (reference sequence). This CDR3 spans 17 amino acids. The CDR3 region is CATSREGDKSPTDTQYF. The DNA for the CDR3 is TGTGCCACCAGCAGAGAGGGAGACAAGTCCCCCACAGATACGCAGTATTTT.

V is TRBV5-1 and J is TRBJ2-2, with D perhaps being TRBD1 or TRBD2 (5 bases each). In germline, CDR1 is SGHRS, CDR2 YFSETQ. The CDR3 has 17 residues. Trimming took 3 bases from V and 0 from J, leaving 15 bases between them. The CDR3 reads CASSWGRSLANTGELFF. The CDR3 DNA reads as TGCGCCAGCAGCTGGGGACGTTCCCTCGCGAACACCGGGGAGCTGTTTTTT. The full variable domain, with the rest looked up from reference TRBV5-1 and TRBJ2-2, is KAGVTQTPRYLIKTRGQQVTLSCSPISGHRSVSWYQQTPGQGLQFLFEYFSETQRNKGNFPGRFSGRQFSNSRSEMNVSTLELGDSALYLCASSWGRSLANTGELFFGEGSRLTVL.

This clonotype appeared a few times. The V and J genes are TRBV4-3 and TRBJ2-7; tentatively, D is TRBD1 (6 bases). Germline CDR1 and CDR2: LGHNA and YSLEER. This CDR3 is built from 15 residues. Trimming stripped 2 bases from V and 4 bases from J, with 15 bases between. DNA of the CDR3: TGCGCCAGCAGCCAACGGGCAGGGGTGGCTTACGAGCAGTACTTC. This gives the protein CASSQRAGVAYEQYF.

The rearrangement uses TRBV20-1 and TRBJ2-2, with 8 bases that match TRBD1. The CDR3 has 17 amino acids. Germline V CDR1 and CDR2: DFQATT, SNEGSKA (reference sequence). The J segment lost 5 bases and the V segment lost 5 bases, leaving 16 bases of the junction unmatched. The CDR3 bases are TGCAGTGCTGAGCCCCTAGACAGGGGTAGGGGGACCGGGGAGCTGTTTTTT. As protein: CSAEPLDRGRGTGELFF.

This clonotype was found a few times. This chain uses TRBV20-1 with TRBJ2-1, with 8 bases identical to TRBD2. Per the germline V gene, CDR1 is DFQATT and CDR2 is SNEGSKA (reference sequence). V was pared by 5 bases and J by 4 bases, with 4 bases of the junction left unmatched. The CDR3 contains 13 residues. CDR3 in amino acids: CSAEREPYNEQFF. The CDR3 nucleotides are TGCAGTGCTGAGCGGGAGCCATACAATGAGCAGTTCTTC.

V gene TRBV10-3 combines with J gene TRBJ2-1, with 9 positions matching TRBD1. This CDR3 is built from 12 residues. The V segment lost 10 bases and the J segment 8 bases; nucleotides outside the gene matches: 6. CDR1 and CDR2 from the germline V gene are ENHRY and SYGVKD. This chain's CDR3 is CATLDRGDEQFF. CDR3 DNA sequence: TGTGCCACCCTGGACAGGGGCGATGAGCAGTTCTTC.

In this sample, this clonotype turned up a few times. CDR3: CASSQDGGYGTDTQYF. CDR3 bases: TGCGCCAGCAGCCAAGATGGCGGTTATGGGACAGATACGCAGTATTTT. The V call is TRBV4-3, the J call TRBJ2-3; no definite D call. V gave up 0 bases and J gave up 3 bases, with 13 bases separating them. The CDR3 runs 16 residues. Germline V lookup: CDR1 LGHNA, CDR2 YSLEER.

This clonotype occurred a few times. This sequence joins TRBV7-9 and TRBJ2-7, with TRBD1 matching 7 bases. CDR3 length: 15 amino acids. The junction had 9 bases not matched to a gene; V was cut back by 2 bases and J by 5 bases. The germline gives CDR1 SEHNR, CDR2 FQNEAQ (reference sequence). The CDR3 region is CASSLSIGQVDEQYF. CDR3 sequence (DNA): TGTGCCAGCAGCTTATCAATCGGACAGGTGGACGAGCAGTACTTC. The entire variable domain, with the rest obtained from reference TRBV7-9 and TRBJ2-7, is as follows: DTGVSQNPRHKITKRGQNVTFRCDPISEHNRLYWYRQTLGQGPEFLTYFQNEAQLEKSRLLSDRFSAERPKGSFSTLEIQRTEQGDSAMYLCASSLSIGQVDEQYFGPGTRLTVT.

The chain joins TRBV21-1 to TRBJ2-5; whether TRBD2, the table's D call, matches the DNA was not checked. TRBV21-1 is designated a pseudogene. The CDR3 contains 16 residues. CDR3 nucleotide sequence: TGTGCCAGCGGCCACACTAGCGGGGGGACCCAAGAGACCCAGTACTTC. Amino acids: CASGHTSGGTQETQYF.

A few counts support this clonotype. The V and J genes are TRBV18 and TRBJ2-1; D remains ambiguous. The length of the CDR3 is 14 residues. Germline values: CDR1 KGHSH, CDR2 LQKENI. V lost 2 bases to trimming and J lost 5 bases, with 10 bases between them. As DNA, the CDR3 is TGTGCCAGCTCACCAAACACGGCAAACAATGAGCAGTTCTTC. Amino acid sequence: CASSPNTANNEQFF.